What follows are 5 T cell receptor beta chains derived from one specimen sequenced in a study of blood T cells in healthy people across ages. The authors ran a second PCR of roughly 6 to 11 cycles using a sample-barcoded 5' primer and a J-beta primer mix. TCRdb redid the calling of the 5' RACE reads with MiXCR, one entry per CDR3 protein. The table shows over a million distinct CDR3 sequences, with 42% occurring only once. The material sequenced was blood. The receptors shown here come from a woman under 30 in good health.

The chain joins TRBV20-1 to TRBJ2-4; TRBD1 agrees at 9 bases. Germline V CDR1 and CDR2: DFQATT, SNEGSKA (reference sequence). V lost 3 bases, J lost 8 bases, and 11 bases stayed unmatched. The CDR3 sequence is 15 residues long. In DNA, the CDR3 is TGCAGTGCTAGGCCCGGAGGGGACAGGGATTACATTCAGTACTTC. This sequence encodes CSARPGGDRDYIQYF.

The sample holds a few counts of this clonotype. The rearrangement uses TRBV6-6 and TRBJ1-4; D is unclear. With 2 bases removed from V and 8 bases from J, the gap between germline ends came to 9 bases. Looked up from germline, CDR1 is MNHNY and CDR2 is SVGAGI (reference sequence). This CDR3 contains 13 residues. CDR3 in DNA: TGTGCCAGCAGTTACGACAACTTAGAAAAACTGTTTTTT. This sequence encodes CASSYDNLEKLFF.

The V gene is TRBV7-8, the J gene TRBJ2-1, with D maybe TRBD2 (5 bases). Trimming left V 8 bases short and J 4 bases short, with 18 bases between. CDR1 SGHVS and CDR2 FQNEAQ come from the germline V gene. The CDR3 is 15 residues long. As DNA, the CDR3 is TGTGCCAGCCGCCGAGAGCGGCAAATATACAATGAGCAGTTCTTC. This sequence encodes CASRRERQIYNEQFF.

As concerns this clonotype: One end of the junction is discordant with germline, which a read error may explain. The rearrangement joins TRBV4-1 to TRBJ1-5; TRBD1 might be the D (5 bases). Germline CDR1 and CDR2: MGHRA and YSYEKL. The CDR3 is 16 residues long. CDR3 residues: CASRQDPIGGNQPQHF. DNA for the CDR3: TGCGCCAGCAGACAAGATCCGATAGGGGGCAATCAGCCCCAGCATTTT.

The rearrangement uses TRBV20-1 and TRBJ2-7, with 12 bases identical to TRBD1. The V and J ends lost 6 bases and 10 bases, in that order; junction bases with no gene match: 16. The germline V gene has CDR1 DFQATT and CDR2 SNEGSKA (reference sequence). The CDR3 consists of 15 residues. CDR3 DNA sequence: TGCAGTGCCAATCCGGGACAGGGGGCCAAAGAGGCCCAGTACTTC. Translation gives CSANPGQGAKEAQYF.